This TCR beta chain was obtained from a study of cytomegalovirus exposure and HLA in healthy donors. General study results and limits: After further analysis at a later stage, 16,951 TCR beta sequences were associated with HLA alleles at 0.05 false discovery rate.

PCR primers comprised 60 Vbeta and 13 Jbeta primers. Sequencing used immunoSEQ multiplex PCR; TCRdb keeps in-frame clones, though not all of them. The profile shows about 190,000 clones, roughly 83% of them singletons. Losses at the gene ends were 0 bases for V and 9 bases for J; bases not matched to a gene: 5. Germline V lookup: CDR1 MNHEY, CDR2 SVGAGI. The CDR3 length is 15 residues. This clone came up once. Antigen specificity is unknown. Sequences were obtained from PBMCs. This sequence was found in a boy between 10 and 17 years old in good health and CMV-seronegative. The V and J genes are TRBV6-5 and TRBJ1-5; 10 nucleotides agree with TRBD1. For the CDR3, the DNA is TGTGCCAGCAGTTACTCACGACAGGGGGCACCGCCCCAGCATTTT. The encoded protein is CASSYSRQGAPPQHF.